The rows below give T cell receptor beta chains drawn from one sample of a study of tumor and adjacent non-tumor tissue in lung cancer. Via MiXCR, TCRdb re-called the multiplex PCR reads, giving one row per CDR3 protein. Of under 85,000 distinct CDR3 sequences in the sample, less than 85% were seen once. The sample comprised distant non-tumor lung tissue. These receptors were collected from a man in his 70s with non-small cell lung cancer. Each CDR3 is given with its conserved first and last residue. The order of the fields is J gene, D gene, V gene, clone size, CDR3 DNA, CDR3 protein. A D gene is named only where the DNA matches it firmly. Size is stated for part of the rows, as once, few or many counts, or as a class when the clone is expanded.

>TRBJ2-3|TRBD2|TRBV4-3|-
TGCGCCAGCTGCTACGATGGGCCTAGCGGGAGAACAGATACGCAGTATTTT
CASCYDGPSGRTDTQYF
>TRBJ2-5|-|TRBV12-3/TRBV12-4|-
TGTGCCAGCAGCGGGCTAGCGATAGTGGTGGAGACACAGTACTTC
CASSGLAIVVETQYF
>TRBJ2-6|-|TRBV11-3|once
TGTGCAAGCAGCCATGACGTTTGGGGGGCGCAGTCTGGTGCCAACGTCCTGACTTTC
CASSHDVWGAQSGANVLTF
>TRBJ2-1|TRBD1|TRBV6-5|-
TGTGCCAGCAGTTACTCGGGTCCAGCGACAGGGCAAAAAGAGCAGTTCTTC
CASSYSGPATGQKEQFF
>TRBJ1-1|-|TRBV10-2|-
TGCGCCAGCCGTTACAGGGCGGGCACTGAAGTTATCTTT
CASRYRAGTEVIF
>TRBJ2-5|-|TRBV11-1|-
TGTGACAGTGCGTCAGGGGTTTCGGAGACCCAATACTTC
CDSASGVSETQYF
>TRBJ1-1|-|TRBV6-4|-
TGTGCCAGCACCCCGGGAGGAGTGATCACTCAAGCTTTCTTT
CASTPGGVITQAFF
>TRBJ2-7|-|TRBV11-2|-
TGTACCAGCAGCTTAGTTGCGAGCACCTACGAGCAGTACTTC
CTSSLVASTYEQYF
>TRBJ1-6|-|TRBV4-2|-
TGTGCCAGCAGCCGGTCGACCGTCGGTAATTCCCCCCTCCACTTT
CASSRSTVGNSPLHF
>TRBJ1-2|-|TRBV10-3|-
TGTACCTCTTGCCGGTCCCCTAACTATGGCTACACCTTC
CTSCRSPNYGYTF
>TRBJ1-2|-|TRBV29-1|-
TGCAGCGTTCTCCAGACGGGATCCCATGGATACACCTTC
CSVLQTGSHGYTF
>TRBJ2-7|TRBD2|TRBV11-1|-
TGTGCCAGCAGCATAACAAGCGGGAAAGCCTATGAGCAGTACTTC
CASSITSGKAYEQYF
>TRBJ2-5|-|TRBV28|-
TGTGCCAGCAGTTCCGGGAGAGGACTTAAAGAGACCCAGTACTTC
CASSSGRGLKETQYF
>TRBJ2-3|-|TRBV6-5|-
TGTGCCAGCATTCGGGGGCCCCGCACAGATACGCAGTATTTT
CASIRGPRTDTQYF
>TRBJ2-5|TRBD2|TRBV11-2|-
TGTGTCAGCAGCTTAGTATGGACTAGCGGGGGCCGACAAGAGACCCGATACTTC
CVSSLVWTSGGRQETRYF
>TRBJ2-1|TRBD2|TRBV6-4|-
TGTGCCAGCAGTGACTTTAGCGGGGAATACAATGAGCAGTTCTTC
CASSDFSGEYNEQFF
>TRBJ1-2|TRBD1|TRBV11-1|-
TGTGCCAGCGGCGACGGACAGGGACGAAGCTCTTATGGCTACACCTTC
CASGDGQGRSSYGYTF